What follows are 24 T cell receptor beta chains derived from one specimen sequenced in a study of lung T cells in sarcoidosis with Löfgren's syndrome. TCRdb redid the calling of the reads with MiXCR, one entry per CDR3 protein. The table has under 25,000 distinct CDR3 sequences, roughly 23% seen once; the top ten hold less than 0.95%. Sequencing input: CD4+ T cells from bronchoalveolar lavage. These receptors originate from a human donor with sarcoidosis (Löfgren's syndrome or another form), or a control subject (not recorded which).

This clonotype is termed medium-sized. This chain links TRBV27 with TRBJ1-5, with D tentatively TRBD1 (5 bases). This CDR3 region has 17 residues. V dropped 1 base and J dropped 0 bases, with 13 bases sitting between them. Germline V gene lookup returns CDR1 MNHEY and CDR2 SMNVEV (reference sequence). The CDR3 loop reads CASSLFSGGDSNQPQHF. The CDR3 DNA sequence: TGTGCCAGCAGTTTATTTTCGGGGGGTGATAGCAATCAGCCCCAGCATTTT.

In its sample, this clonotype was seen many times. This rearrangement joins TRBV7-6 to TRBJ1-5; weak D call: TRBD1 (5 bases). The length of the CDR3 is 15 residues. The germline V gene has CDR1 SGHVS and CDR2 FNYEAQ. Deletions cut 0 bases from V and 5 bases from J, with 11 bases between. In DNA, the CDR3 is TGTGCCAGCAGCTTAGCGCTGGGGGGTCATCAGCCCCAGCATTTT. It codes for CASSLALGGHQPQHF.

This clonotype was seen many times. This chain uses TRBV28 with TRBJ2-3, with D perhaps TRBD2 (6 bases). From germline, CDR1 is MDHEN and CDR2 SYDVKM. Trimming removed 0 bases at V and 3 bases at J, with 10 bases between. The CDR3 has 15 amino acids. The CDR3 loop reads CASSLWLGGTDTQYF. The CDR3 nucleotides read TGTGCCAGCAGTTTATGGCTGGGGGGTACAGATACGCAGTATTTT.

About this clonotype itself: Given a much more abundant clone one base away, this may be a read error. The V and J genes are TRBV6-1 and TRBJ2-1; D is uncertain. The CDR3 spans 11 residues. Germline assignment: CDR1 MNHNS and CDR2 SASEGT. Between the trimmed V and J ends, which lost 8 bases and 5 bases, there was a span of 7 bases. The CDR3 DNA reads TGTGCCAGCGGGCTAGACAATGAGCAGTTCTTC. Translating gives CASGLDNEQFF.

A note on this clonotype: A much bigger clone sits one base away, suggesting this may be a read error. The chain has TRBV2 and TRBJ2-3; 7 nucleotides match TRBD2. CDR1 SNHLY and CDR2 FYNNEI come from the germline V gene. This CDR3 contains 14 residues. The chain's CDR3 is CASGPQTSTGTQYF. The CDR3, as DNA: TGTGCCAGCGGTCCTCAGACTAGCACAGGTACGCAGTATTTT.

In the case of this clonotype: A clone one base away is much larger, so this may be a read error. The chain combines TRBV3-1 with TRBJ2-1, with D maybe TRBD2 (5 bases). Germline CDR1 reads LGHDT; CDR2 reads YNNKEL (reference sequence). Between the trimmed V and J ends, which lost 4 bases and 8 bases, there was a span of 15 bases. The CDR3 is 14 residues long. The CDR3 is CASSPRRAHHEQFF. In nucleotides, the CDR3 is TGTGCCAGCAGCCCAAGGCGGGCCCACCATGAGCAGTTCTTC.

By share of the sample, this clonotype is medium-sized (0.01 to 0.1%). CDR3 bases: TGTGCCAGCAACCCGAGGCCGGAGTTATACGAGCAGTACTTC. Translation gives CASNPRPELYEQYF. This rearrangement joins TRBV28 to TRBJ2-7; no firm D call. Trimming left V 7 bases short and J 4 bases short, with 17 bases between. This CDR3 is 14 amino acids long. CDR1 and CDR2 (germline): MDHEN, SYDVKM.

This clonotype was counted only a few times. This sequence joins TRBV9 and TRBJ2-6, with D uncertain. The CDR3 consists of 14 residues. V lost 1 base and J lost 0, with 2 bases in between. Germline lookup yields CDR1 SGDLS and CDR2 YYNGEE. The CDR3 bases are TGTGCCAGCAGCGTAAACTCTGGGGCCAACGTCCTGACTTTC. It is translated as CASSVNSGANVLTF.

This clonotype was found many times. The V call is TRBV28, the J call TRBJ2-3; 11 bases fit TRBD2. The germline CDR1 and CDR2 sequences are MDHEN and SYDVKM. The CDR3 runs 18 residues. Losses at the gene ends were 5 bases for V and 3 bases for J; bases not matched to a gene: 13. In DNA, the CDR3 is TGTGCCAGCAGTGCGGGCGGTAGCGGGAGGGCCGTAACAGATACGCAGTATTTT. Amino acids: CASSAGGSGRAVTDTQYF. The full variable domain, in which reference TRBV28 and TRBJ2-3 provide the parts outside the CDR3, is DVKVTQSSRYLVKRTGEKVFLECVQDMDHENMFWYRQDPGLGLRLIYFSYDVKMKEKGDIPEGYSVSREKKERFSLILESASTNQTSMYLCASSAGGSGRAVTDTQYFGPGTRLTVL.

This clonotype was counted a single time. This may be a read error, as it is one base from a much larger clone. This chain joins TRBV24-1 and TRBJ1-5; D not resolved. Germline loops: CDR1 KGHDR, CDR2 SFDVKD. The CDR3 is made up of 14 amino acids. The CDR3 loop is CATSDLYGNQSQHF. As DNA, the CDR3 is TGTGCCACCAGTGACCTTTATGGCAATCAGTCCCAGCATTTT.

With respect to this clonotype: This may arise from a read error, as a much more abundant clone is one base away. The missing conserved phenylalanine or tryptophan at the end of this CDR3 makes a read error likely. The chain carries TRBV5-1 and TRBJ1-2; 9 bases line up with TRBD1. V lost 2 bases to trimming and J lost 4 bases; unmatched junction nucleotides: 3. The CDR3 is 14 residues long. The germline CDR1 and CDR2 sequences are SGHRS and YFSETQ. The CDR3 spells CASSFTGQGYGYTS. For the CDR3, the DNA is TGCGCCAGCAGCTTCACGGGACAGGGCTATGGCTACACCTCC.

As concerns this clonotype: This may stem from a read error, because a much larger clone lies one nucleotide away. The CDR3 does not end in the conserved phenylalanine or tryptophan, so this is likely a read error. The V and J genes are TRBV2 and TRBJ1-2; a possible D gene is TRBD1 (6 bases). The CDR3 runs to 15 residues. Germline CDR1 SNHLY, CDR2 FYNNEI. This CDR3 is CASREGQNSNYGYTL. The CDR3 coding sequence is TGTGCCAGCAGGGAAGGACAGAACTCTAACTATGGCTACACCCTC.

Concerning this clonotype itself: Without the conserved terminal phenylalanine or tryptophan, this CDR3 likely stems from a read error. V is TRBV28 and J is TRBJ2-5, with 7 bases identical to TRBD1. Unmatched junction bases numbered 10, after V lost 4 bases and J lost 2 bases. The V gene's germline CDR1 is MDHEN and CDR2 SYDVKM. The CDR3 loop spans 16 amino acids. As DNA, the CDR3 is TGTGCCAGCAGTTCATCTTCCGGGACAGAACAAGAGACCCAGTACCTC. This encodes CASSSSSGTEQETQYL.

Comment on this clonotype: A much larger clone is a single base away; this may be a read error. The chain carries TRBV6-1 and TRBJ2-7; D perhaps matches TRBD2 (6 bases). This CDR3 has 12 residues. Germline lookup yields CDR1 MNHNS and CDR2 SASEGT. The CDR3 nucleotides read TGTGCCAGCAGCTCAGGGAGGTACGATCAGTACTTC. Translated, it gives CASSSGRYDQYF.

As regards this clonotype: This may arise from a read error, as a much more abundant clone is one base away. The chain couples TRBV6-4 to TRBJ2-3; 9 bases line up with TRBD2. Germline V gene sequence: CDR1 MRHNA, CDR2 SNTAGT. CDR3 length: 14 amino acids. V lost 7 bases and J lost 5; bases outside the gene matches: 7. CDR3 amino acids: CASIALAGLDTQYF. The CDR3 DNA follows: TGTGCCAGCATTGCTCTAGCGGGATTAGATACGCAGTATTTT.

Only a few counts were recorded for this clonotype. This may be a read error: a much more frequent sequence differs by one nucleotide. The V and J genes are TRBV20-1 and TRBJ2-3; TRBD1 matches 10 bases. The CDR3 runs to 16 residues. V trimming: 5 bases; J trimming: 0 bases; junction bases outside the gene matches: 8. CDR1 DFQATT and CDR2 SNEGSKA come from the germline V gene (reference sequence). The CDR3 region has the DNA TGCAGTGCTGGAGGACAGGGGGAACATAGCACAGATACGCAGTATTTT. Translated, it gives CSAGGQGEHSTDTQYF.

CDR3 in DNA: TGTGCCAGCTCACCCTCAACAGGAAACTCTAACTATGGCTACACCTTC. This gives the protein CASSPSTGNSNYGYTF. The genes are TRBV18 and TRBJ1-2; a possible D gene is TRBD1 (5 bases). The CDR3 contains 16 residues. Germline lookup yields CDR1 KGHSH and CDR2 LQKENI. Deletions cut 3 bases from V and 0 bases from J, with 14 bases between.

By share of the sample, this clonotype is medium-sized. The V gene is TRBV6-1, the J gene TRBJ2-6; 7 nucleotides agree with TRBD1. Germline V gene lookup returns CDR1 MNHNS and CDR2 SASEGT. The CDR3 sequence is 15 residues long. V dropped 4 bases and J dropped 1; count of bases not matched to a gene: 1. CDR3 protein: CASSVTGSGANVLTF. The DNA for the CDR3 is TGTGCCAGCAGTGTGACAGGGTCTGGGGCCAACGTCCTGACTTTC.

The J gene is TRBJ1-3, the V gene TRBV14, with D possibly TRBD1 on 5 matching bases. Per the germline V gene, CDR1 is SGHDN and CDR2 is FVKESK. Trimming took 1 base from V and 1 from J, leaving 8 bases between them. This CDR3 comprises 15 residues. CDR3 residues: CASSQVQGSGNTIYF. CDR3 nucleotide sequence: TGTGCCAGCAGCCAAGTTCAGGGTTCTGGAAACACCATATATTTT.

In its sample, this clonotype was seen many times. The chain joins TRBV4-1 to TRBJ2-1, with 12 positions matching TRBD2. The CDR3 covers 18 residues. The V segment lost 1 base and the J segment 2 bases; nucleotides outside the gene matches: 6. CDR1 and CDR2 from the germline V gene are MGHRA and YSYEKL. The CDR3 sequence: CASSQGKLAGGTYNEQFF. CDR3 DNA: TGCGCCAGCAGCCAAGGCAAACTAGCGGGAGGAACCTACAATGAGCAGTTCTTC.

This clonotype is labeled medium-sized. The chain carries TRBV6-2 or TRBV6-3 and TRBJ2-1; 7 positions match TRBD1. Germline V gives CDR1 MNHEY, CDR2 SVGEGT. The junction had 1 base not matched to a gene; V was cut back by 4 bases and J by 4 bases. CDR3 length: 13 amino acids. CDR3 sequence reads: CASSWDSYNEQFF. In DNA, the CDR3 is TGTGCCAGCAGTTGGGACAGTTACAATGAGCAGTTCTTC.

This clonotype was seen more than once but under ten times. The chain carries TRBV19 and TRBJ2-1, with D possibly being TRBD1 or TRBD2 (6 bases each). Germline assignment: CDR1 LNHDA and CDR2 SQIVND (reference sequence). The ends were cut back, 5 bases at V and 13 bases at J, with 24 bases in the middle. This CDR3 is 15 amino acids long. Here the CDR3 DNA reads TGTGCCAGTAGTCGTGGGTCGGGGGCTAAGGGTGAACAGTTCTTC. Protein product: CASSRGSGAKGEQFF.

Details on this clonotype: One base away lies a much larger clone, so this may be a sequencing read error. The CDR3: CATSDAQDSFLLANVLTF. The CDR3 DNA follows: TGTGCCACCAGTGATGCCCAGGACAGCTTTTTGCTGGCCAACGTCCTGACTTTC. The chain has TRBV24-1 and TRBJ2-6, with D perhaps TRBD1 (6 bases). Between the trimmed V and J ends, which lost 3 bases and 6 bases, there was a span of 20 bases. CDR3 size: 18 residues. Germline CDR1 is KGHDR and CDR2 is SFDVKD.

This clonotype is medium-sized in the sample. This chain links TRBV28 with TRBJ1-1; no clear D. Trimming stripped 3 bases from V and 0 bases from J, with 8 bases between. CDR3 length: 14 residues. Looked up from germline, CDR1 is MDHEN and CDR2 is SYDVKM. The CDR3 protein is CASSLRGLNTEAFF. Written as DNA, the CDR3 is TGTGCCAGCAGTTTGAGAGGTCTGAACACTGAAGCTTTCTTT.